This entry describes one T cell receptor beta chain. What it binds is unknown. Documented treatment: some 20 received Ad26.COV2.S at low or high dose, single or two shots; about 5 received placebo; per-sample allocation not given. Following the first vaccine or placebo injection, samples were taken on day 63. At a Boston site, the person donating was an adult of 18-55 years. Expression of Wuhan-strain SARS-CoV-2 spike came from the Ad26 vector that formed the vaccine. The V gene's germline CDR1 is GTSNPN and CDR2 SVGIG (reference sequence). V dropped 1 base and J dropped 2 bases, with 11 bases sitting between them. CDR3 length equals 14 residues. The table came from immunoSEQ multiplex PCR; TCRdb's copy has only in-frame clones and leaves some out. The sample lists roughly 350,000 clones, over 75% occurring once. This entry belongs to a study of Ad26.COV2.S vaccination and SARS-CoV-2 variants. Findings and limits, study-wide: Reported post-vaccination CD8+ and CD4+ T cell responses to spike showed substantial breadth.

The origin of this receptor is a person aged 18-65 years who received the Ad26.COV2.S COVID-19 vaccine or a placebo. The V call is TRBV30, the J call TRBJ1-2, with D possibly TRBD1 on 5 matching bases. This specimen was peripheral blood, taken in a trial of Ad26.COV2.S vaccine versus placebo. Written as DNA, the CDR3 is TGTGCCTGGAGTGGGGACGGAGCGAACTATGGCTACACCTTC. Protein: CAWSGDGANYGYTF.